Listed below are T cell receptor beta chains from one sample, sequenced in a study of OX40 agonist ivuxolimab in advanced cancers. Sequenced by immunoSEQ multiplex PCR; TCRdb stores in-frame clones only, minus some. The sample lists about 120,000 clones, about 92% occurring once. Here the sequenced sample was CD4+ or CD8+ T cells sorted from blood, taken in a trial of the OX40 agonist ivuxolimab. The receptors stem from an adult with an advanced solid tumor such as melanoma, head and neck, liver or kidney cancer. Both conserved end residues are part of each CDR3. D genes are given only for firm matches. Clone size is not always given. Where it is, it says once, few, many or a class for expanded clones.

TRBV6-5,TRBJ1-1,-,once,CASSPDTRNTFF,TGTGCCAGCAGCCCCGATACCAGGAATACTTTCTTT
TRBV28,TRBJ2-2,TRBD2,-,CASTKTSLVGELFF,TGTGCCAGCACCAAGACTAGCCTAGTCGGGGAGCTGTTTTTT
TRBV5-1,TRBJ2-4,-,-,CASSTVILGDIQYF,TGCGCCAGCAGCACGGTCATTCTAGGTGACATTCAGTACTTC
TRBV6-5,TRBJ2-7,TRBD2,-,CASRGTSGVEQYF,TGTGCCAGCAGAGGGACTAGCGGGGTCGAGCAGTACTTC
TRBV6-6,TRBJ1-2,-,-,CASSYQGSGYTF,TGTGCCAGCAGTTACCAGGGGAGTGGCTACACCTTC
TRBV5-1,TRBJ1-5,-,few,CASSLGIGGEQPQHF,TGCGCCAGCAGCTTGGGGATTGGGGGCGAGCAGCCCCAGCATTTT
TRBV4-3,TRBJ1-1,TRBD1,-,CASSQDDRGGTEAFF,TGCGCCAGCAGCCAAGACGACAGGGGGGGGACTGAAGCTTTCTTT
TRBV6-5,TRBJ1-3,-,-,CASSPSGNTIYF,TGTGCCAGCAGCCCCTCTGGAAACACCATATATTTT
TRBV18,TRBJ1-2,TRBD1,-,CASSISTGNYGYTF,TGTGCCAGCTCAATATCGACAGGGAACTATGGCTACACCTTC
TRBV7-9,TRBJ2-1,-,-,CASSSAGGEQFF,TGTGCCAGCAGCTCCGCTGGGGGTGAGCAGTTCTTC